A selection of T cell receptor beta chains follows, all from one sample in a study of T cell responses to AZD1222 COVID-19 vaccine. TCRdb's copy holds only in-frame clones and misses some; the assay was immunoSEQ multiplex PCR. Of 95,000 or so clones detected, about 89% appear once; the ten largest clones hold around 8.6%. This material consisted of peripheral blood, taken 28 days after the second AZD1222 dose. These TCRs come from an adult who received the AZD1222 COVID-19 vaccine. Each CDR3 is given with its conserved first and last residue. A D gene is named only where the DNA matches it firmly. Expanded clones get a size class; other rows say once, few or many, or leave the size out.

>NA|16|TRBV28|NA|TRBJ1-2
CASSQGGTPANYGYTF
TGTGCCAGCAGCCAAGGTGGGACACCAGCTAACTATGGCTACACCTTC
>NA|12|TRBV12-3/TRBV12-4|NA|TRBJ1-1
CASRYGGTEAFF
TGTGCCAGCAGGTACGGGGGAACTGAAGCTTTCTTT
>NA|14|TRBV27|TRBD2|TRBJ2-2
CASSWLAGEGELFF
TGTGCCAGCAGTTGGCTAGCGGGAGAAGGGGAGCTGTTTTTT
>once|14|TRBV2|NA|TRBJ2-7
CASSLTNLVYEQYF
TGTGCCAGCAGTCTTACTAACTTAGTCTACGAGCAGTACTTC
>NA|15|TRBV12-2|NA|TRBJ1-2
CASRLKEAINYGYTF
TGTGCAAGTCGCTTAAAGGAAGCGATTAACTATGGCTACACCTTC
>NA|17|TRBV28|NA|TRBJ1-5
CASSMTGGLSGNQPQHF
TGTGCCAGCAGTATGACCGGGGGCCTTAGTGGCAATCAGCCCCAGCATTTT
>NA|16|TRBV5-1|TRBD2|TRBJ2-1
CASSLGSGRARNEQFF
TGCGCCAGCAGCTTGGGGAGCGGGAGGGCCCGTAATGAGCAGTTCTTC
>NA|17|TRBV4-2|TRBD1|TRBJ2-1
CASSLLVGTGLYNEQFF
TGTGCCAGCAGCCTTCTTGTCGGGACAGGGCTCTACAATGAGCAGTTCTTC
>NA|14|TRBV6-5|TRBD2|TRBJ2-7
CASSSGGGTYEQYF
TGTGCCAGCAGTTCGGGAGGGGGTACCTACGAGCAGTACTTC
>once|14|TRBV19|NA|TRBJ1-2
CASDRQQGRYGYTF
TGTGCCAGTGATCGACAACAGGGACGCTATGGCTACACCTTC
>once|13|TRBV10-1|NA|TRBJ1-1
CASRYSTNTEAFF
TGCGCCAGCAGATACAGTACGAACACTGAAGCTTTCTTT
>NA|15|TRBV10-3|TRBD2|TRBJ2-7
CAISASGRTGYEQYF
TGTGCCATCAGTGCTAGCGGGAGAACGGGCTACGAGCAGTACTTC
>NA|12|TRBV7-2|NA|TRBJ2-3
CASSPRQEAQYF
TGTGCCAGCAGCCCCCGACAAGAGGCGCAGTATTTT
>NA|14|TRBV6-6|NA|TRBJ2-7
CASSYSEVRNEQYF
TGTGCCAGCAGTTACTCCGAGGTCCGGAACGAGCAGTACTTC
>NA|13|TRBV2|NA|TRBJ1-1
CASNPRGRTEAFF
TGTGCCAGCAACCCAAGAGGCCGGACTGAAGCTTTCTTT
>NA|12|TRBV7-8|NA|TRBJ2-1
CASSLVSNEQFF
TGTGCCAGCAGCTTAGTCAGCAATGAGCAGTTCTTC
>few|13|TRBV30|TRBD2|TRBJ2-5
CAWSLKGGETQYF
TGTGCCTGGAGTCTGAAGGGAGGGGAGACCCAGTACTTC
>NA|13|TRBV27|NA|TRBJ1-1
CASRSGTNTEAFF
TGTGCCAGCAGATCCGGGACAAACACTGAAGCTTTCTTT
>NA|17|TRBV7-9|TRBD1|TRBJ2-3
CASSSTGTRTSTDTQYF
TGTGCCAGCAGTTCGACAGGGACCCGTACTAGCACAGATACGCAGTATTTT
>NA|13|TRBV3-1/TRBV3-2|NA|TRBJ1-1
CASSKRGASEAFF
TGTGCCAGCAGCAAAAGAGGGGCGTCTGAAGCTTTCTTT
>NA|15|TRBV10-3|NA|TRBJ2-4
CAISVGGGAKNIQYF
TGTGCCATCAGTGTGGGAGGTGGGGCCAAAAACATTCAGTACTTC
>few|12|TRBV6-2/TRBV6-3|NA|TRBJ1-1
CASSPQYTEAFF
TGTGCCAGCAGTCCACAGTACACTGAAGCTTTCTTT
>NA|13|TRBV6-5|TRBD1|TRBJ1-2
CASRPGQGRGYTF
TGTGCCAGCAGACCTGGACAGGGACGGGGCTACACCTTC
>NA|14|TRBV11-2|NA|TRBJ1-2
CASSRPWQGSGYTF
TGTGCCAGCAGCCGCCCTTGGCAGGGCTCTGGCTACACCTTC
>NA|12|TRBV3-1/TRBV3-2|NA|TRBJ1-2
CASSQDRYGYTF
TGTGCCAGCAGCCAAGATCGGTATGGCTACACCTTC
>NA|14|TRBV2|NA|TRBJ2-2
CASIKNTGTGELFF
TGTGCCAGCATTAAAAATACAGGGACCGGGGAGCTGTTTTTT
>once|13|TRBV12-3/TRBV12-4|NA|TRBJ2-3
CASSLQGSDTQYF
TGTGCCAGCAGTCTACAGGGTTCAGATACGCAGTATTTT
>NA|14|TRBV5-1|NA|TRBJ1-1
CASSFTGLNTEAFF
TGCGCCAGCAGCTTCACAGGGTTGAACACTGAAGCTTTCTTT
>NA|13|TRBV5-1|NA|TRBJ1-4
CASSTSNNEKLFF
TGCGCCAGCAGCACCTCAAATAATGAAAAACTGTTTTTT
>NA|13|TRBV28|NA|TRBJ2-4
CASTGGQGRIQYF
TGTGCCAGCACCGGCGGGCAGGGACGCATTCAGTACTTC
>NA|16|TRBV10-1|TRBD1|TRBJ2-7
CASSEWDRGPSYEQYF
TGCGCCAGCAGTGAGTGGGACAGGGGTCCCTCCTACGAGCAGTACTTC
>NA|14|TRBV19|NA|TRBJ2-7
CASSQGGASYEQYF
TGTGCCAGTAGTCAGGGGGGGGCCTCCTACGAGCAGTACTTC
>once|14|TRBV6-6|TRBD1|TRBJ1-1
CATARMDRGPLAFF
TGTGCCACCGCCAGGATGGACAGGGGGCCTTTAGCTTTCTTT
>NA|14|TRBV11-2|NA|TRBJ2-3
CASSPRRGVDTQYF
TGTGCCAGCAGCCCAAGGAGGGGAGTAGATACGCAGTATTTT
>NA|15|TRBV19|TRBD1|TRBJ2-2
CASKLGQAPTGELFF
TGTGCCTCCAAGCTGGGACAGGCGCCCACCGGGGAGCTGTTTTTT
>NA|15|TRBV5-4|TRBD2|TRBJ2-1
CASSLNRGSFNEQFF
TGTGCCAGCAGCTTGAATCGCGGGAGTTTCAATGAGCAGTTCTTC
>NA|13|TRBV9|NA|TRBJ1-4
CASSVRGDEKLFF
TGTGCCAGCAGCGTACGGGGGGATGAAAAACTGTTTTTT
>NA|15|TRBV6-5|TRBD2|TRBJ2-5
CASRSLTSGKETQYF
TGTGCCAGCAGGTCCCTGACTAGCGGAAAAGAGACCCAGTACTTC
>NA|13|TRBV19|NA|TRBJ1-1
CASSLQGNTEAFF
TGTGCCAGTAGTCTACAGGGGAACACTGAAGCTTTCTTT
>NA|14|TRBV12-5|TRBD1|TRBJ1-5
CASGGGTGVRPQHF
TGTGCTAGTGGGGGCGGGACAGGGGTTAGGCCCCAGCATTTT
>NA|15|TRBV24-1|TRBD1|TRBJ1-2
CATSDPGTGVRGYTF
TGTGCCACCAGTGATCCCGGGACAGGGGTTCGTGGCTACACCTTC
>NA|16|TRBV28|TRBD1|TRBJ1-2
CASSSTRQGPNYGYTF
TGTGCCAGCAGTTCCACTCGACAGGGACCCAACTATGGCTACACCTTC
>NA|14|TRBV30|NA|TRBJ2-7
CAWSVRPGTYEQYF
TGTGCCTGGAGTGTACGGCCAGGTACCTACGAGCAGTACTTC
>NA|14|TRBV28|TRBD2|TRBJ2-7
CASKGGLAGYEQYF
TGTGCCAGCAAAGGGGGACTAGCGGGCTACGAGCAGTACTTC
>NA|12|TRBV28|NA|TRBJ1-6
CASTAGSSPLHF
TGTGCCAGCACCGCCGGTAGTTCACCCCTCCACTTT
>NA|14|TRBV30|TRBD2|TRBJ2-7
CAWRTSGGTYEQYF
TGTGCCTGGAGGACTAGCGGGGGAACCTACGAGCAGTACTTC
>NA|13|TRBV3-1/TRBV3-2|NA|TRBJ1-2
CASSQDAGYGYTF
TGTGCCAGCAGCCAAGATGCGGGCTATGGCTACACCTTC
>NA|17|TRBV3-1/TRBV3-2|TRBD1|TRBJ1-2
CASSQLPGQGEGYGYTF
TGTGCCAGCAGCCAGCTTCCGGGACAGGGGGAAGGCTATGGCTACACCTTC
>once|13|TRBV28|NA|TRBJ1-2
CASGQRPDYGYTF
TGTGCTTCGGGGCAGCGCCCTGACTATGGCTACACCTTC
>NA|16|TRBV9|NA|TRBJ1-3
CASSVDGRGSGNTIYF
TGTGCCAGCAGCGTAGATGGGCGCGGGTCAGGAAACACCATATATTTT
>NA|15|TRBV7-6|NA|TRBJ2-2
CASSLPGPLAGELFF
TGTGCCAGCAGCTTACCGGGTCCCCTAGCCGGGGAGCTGTTTTTT
>NA|16|TRBV5-6|TRBD1|TRBJ1-2
CASSLTGSNPSYGYTF
TGTGCCAGCAGCCTGACAGGGAGTAACCCCTCCTATGGCTACACCTTC
>NA|14|TRBV3-1/TRBV3-2|TRBD1|TRBJ1-1
CASSQTGWDTEAFF
TGTGCCAGCAGCCAGACAGGGTGGGACACTGAAGCTTTCTTT
>NA|12|TRBV19|NA|TRBJ2-7
CASSTGSYEQYF
TGTGCCAGTAGTACAGGGTCCTACGAGCAGTACTTC
>NA|13|TRBV19|NA|TRBJ1-5
CASRSPGDQPQHF
TGTGCCAGTAGATCACCAGGCGATCAGCCCCAGCATTTT
>NA|12|TRBV3-1/TRBV3-2|NA|TRBJ1-1
CASRTVNTEAFF
TGTGCCAGTAGGACGGTGAACACTGAAGCTTTCTTT
>NA|14|TRBV5-1|NA|TRBJ2-7
CASSLEQSAVEQYF
TGCGCCAGCAGCTTGGAACAATCAGCCGTCGAGCAGTACTTC
>NA|11|TRBV3-1/TRBV3-2|NA|TRBJ2-7
CASSPGDEQYF
TGTGCCAGCAGCCCCGGAGACGAGCAGTACTTC
>NA|14|TRBV7-2|NA|TRBJ2-2
CASSRTGNTGELFF
TGTGCCAGCAGCCGGACGGGAAACACCGGGGAGCTGTTTTTT